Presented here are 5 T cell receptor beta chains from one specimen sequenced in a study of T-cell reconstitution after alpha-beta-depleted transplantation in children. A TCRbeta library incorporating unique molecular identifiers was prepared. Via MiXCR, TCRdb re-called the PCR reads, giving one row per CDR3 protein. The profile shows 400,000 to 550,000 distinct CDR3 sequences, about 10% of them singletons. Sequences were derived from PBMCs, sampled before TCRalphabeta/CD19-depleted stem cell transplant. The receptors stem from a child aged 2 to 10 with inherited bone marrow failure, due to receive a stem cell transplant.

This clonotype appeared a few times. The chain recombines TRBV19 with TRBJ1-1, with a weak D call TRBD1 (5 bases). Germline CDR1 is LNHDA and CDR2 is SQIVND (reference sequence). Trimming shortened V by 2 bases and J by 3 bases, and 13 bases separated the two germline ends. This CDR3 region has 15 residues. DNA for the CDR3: TGTGCCAGTAGTATATTATTGGGACCGGACACTGAAGCTTTCTTT. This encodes CASSILLGPDTEAFF.

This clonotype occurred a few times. The CDR3 nucleotides are TGCAGTGCTAGAGACACAGGGGGCTTCTCCTACGAGCAGTACTTC. Translating gives CSARDTGGFSYEQYF. The chain carries TRBV20-1 and TRBJ2-7; 9 nucleotides agree with TRBD1. The germline V gene has CDR1 DFQATT and CDR2 SNEGSKA (reference sequence). This CDR3 has 15 amino acids. Unmatched junction bases numbered 3, after V lost 0 bases and J lost 0 bases.

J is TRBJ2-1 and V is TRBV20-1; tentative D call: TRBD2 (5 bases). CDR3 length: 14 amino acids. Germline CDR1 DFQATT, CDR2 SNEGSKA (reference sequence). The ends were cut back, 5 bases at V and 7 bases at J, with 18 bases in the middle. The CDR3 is CSAPNPVGGNEQFF. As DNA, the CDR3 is TGCAGTGCTCCTAATCCCGTTGGAGGAAATGAGCAGTTCTTC.

CDR3 DNA: TGCGCCAGCAGCCAAGACGGGATCGGGGAGCGCGGAATAGATACGCAGTATTTT. This gives the protein CASSQDGIGERGIDTQYF. The rearrangement joins TRBV4-3 to TRBJ2-3; possible D gene TRBD2, 5 bases. Trimming shortened V by 0 bases and J by 5 bases, and 21 bases separated the two germline ends. Germline CDR1 is LGHNA and CDR2 is YSLEER. This CDR3 is built from 18 residues.

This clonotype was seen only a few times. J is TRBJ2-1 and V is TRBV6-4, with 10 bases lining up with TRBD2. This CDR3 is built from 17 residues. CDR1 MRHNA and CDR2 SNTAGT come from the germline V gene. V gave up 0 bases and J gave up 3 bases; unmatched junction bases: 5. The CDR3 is CASSDSLLAGNYNEQFF. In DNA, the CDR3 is TGTGCCAGCAGTGACTCCTTACTAGCGGGGAACTACAATGAGCAGTTCTTC.